Shown below are 24 T cell receptor beta chains from a single sample sequenced in a study of T cells in Graves' hyperthyroidism and ophthalmopathy. RNA transcripts yielded amplified TCR beta CDR3 regions. The HTBI primer set was used in a first-round RT-PCR of the TCR CDR3. TCRdb passed the multiplex PCR reads through MiXCR, listing each CDR3 protein once. The sample consists of over 250,000 distinct CDR3 sequences, over 15% of them appearing once. What was sequenced was blood. These TCRs come from a woman aged 60 to 75 with Graves' ophthalmopathy.

In this sample, this clonotype turned up many times. This chain connects TRBV30 to TRBJ1-2; D is uncertain. V lost 2 bases and J lost 4, with 17 bases in between. The CDR3 is made up of 15 amino acids. From germline, CDR1 is GTSNPN and CDR2 SVGIG (reference sequence). The CDR3 sequence is CAWSPDRRNGYGYTF. For the CDR3, the DNA is TGTGCCTGGAGTCCAGATCGCAGGAACGGCTATGGCTACACCTTC.

This clonotype was seen ten or more times. The chain is built from TRBV20-1 and TRBJ1-5; 7 bases line up with TRBD1. The CDR3 has 14 amino acids. The germline V gene encodes CDR1 DFQATT and CDR2 SNEGSKA (reference sequence). Unmatched junction bases numbered 8, after V lost 5 bases and J lost 4 bases. CDR3 region: CSAPTGASNQPQHF. CDR3 sequence (DNA): TGCAGTGCTCCCACAGGGGCCTCAAATCAGCCCCAGCATTTT.

This clonotype was detected only a few times. The V call is TRBV6-2 or TRBV6-3, the J call TRBJ2-7; no reliable D call. Between the trimmed V and J ends, which lost 6 bases and 4 bases, there was a span of 10 bases. CDR1 is MNHEY and CDR2 is SVGEGT in the germline V gene. CDR3 length: 12 amino acids. DNA for the CDR3: TGTGCCAGCAGCACGTACGGGTACGAGCAGTACTTC. Translating it yields CASSTYGYEQYF.

This chain uses TRBV6-2 or TRBV6-3 with TRBJ2-1, with TRBD2 matching over 8 bases. The CDR3 extends over 19 amino acids. Germline CDR1 MNHEY, CDR2 SVGEGT. The V and J ends lost 2 bases and 2 bases, in that order; junction bases with no gene match: 14. CDR3 loop: CASSYGRLAGGSPYNEQFF. The CDR3 coding sequence is TGTGCCAGCAGTTACGGGCGGCTAGCGGGCGGTAGCCCCTACAATGAGCAGTTCTTC.

Details on this clonotype: A much larger clone sits a single nucleotide away, making a read error possible. The gene calls are TRBV12-3 or TRBV12-4 and TRBJ2-1; unclear D gene. This CDR3 contains 11 residues. V was cut by 5 bases and J by 8 bases, with 7 bases left in between. CDR3 amino acids: CASSPNYEQFF. Written as DNA, the CDR3 is TGTGCCAGCAGTCCCAACTATGAGCAGTTCTTC.

The gene calls are TRBV7-2 and TRBJ2-2; D may be TRBD1 (5 bases). The CDR3 loop spans 14 amino acids. Germline V gene data show CDR1 as SGHTA and CDR2 as FQGNSA. The V end was cut by 5 bases, the J end by 5 bases, with 12 bases between. DNA for the CDR3: TGTGCCAGCAGCCGGACAACTGGGACCGGGGAGCTGTTTTTT. Translated, it gives CASSRTTGTGELFF.

This clonotype was seen more than once but under ten times. V is TRBV3-1 and J is TRBJ2-2; D is uncertain. This CDR3 has 16 residues. Trimming removed 1 base at V and 6 bases at J, with 15 bases between. Germline V CDR1 and CDR2: LGHDT, YNNKEL (reference sequence). DNA for the CDR3: TGTGCCAGCAGCCAAGTCCGGGTAGGCCTACCCGGGGAGCTGTTTTTT. It specifies CASSQVRVGLPGELFF.

This clonotype has a count of ten or more. This rearrangement joins TRBV5-1 to TRBJ1-2, with 9 bases that match TRBD1. Germline V gene data show CDR1 as SGHRS and CDR2 as YFSETQ. This CDR3 is built from 15 residues. The V and J ends lost 3 bases and 4 bases, in that order; junction bases with no gene match: 7. CDR3 residues: CASSYSGQGAYGYTF. CDR3 bases: TGCGCCAGCAGCTATTCGGGACAGGGCGCCTATGGCTACACCTTC. The entire variable domain, with the rest obtained from reference TRBV5-1 and TRBJ1-2, is as follows: KAGVTQTPRYLIKTRGQQVTLSCSPISGHRSVSWYQQTPGQGLQFLFEYFSETQRNKGNFPGRFSGRQFSNSRSEMNVSTLELGDSALYLCASSYSGQGAYGYTFGSGTRLTVV.

This clonotype was seen at least ten times. J is TRBJ1-1 and V is TRBV2; 8 bases map to TRBD1. Germline V CDR1 and CDR2: SNHLY, FYNNEI. V dropped 4 bases and J dropped 4; count of bases not matched to a gene: 5. This CDR3 has 14 residues. CDR3 sequence (DNA): TGTGCCAGCAGTGTAGACAGGGGAACCACTGAAGCTTTCTTT. Its protein product is CASSVDRGTTEAFF. Combining the CDR3 with reference TRBV2 and TRBJ1-1 gives the whole variable domain EPEVTQTPSHQVTQMGQEVILRCVPISNHLYFYWYRQILGQKVEFLVSFYNNEISEKSEIFDDQFSVERPDGSNFTLKIRSTKLEDSAMYFCASSVDRGTTEAFFGQGTRLTVV.

This clonotype was recorded at least ten times. The gene calls are TRBV7-2 and TRBJ2-7; D might be TRBD2 (6 bases). This CDR3 has 14 amino acids. V was clipped by 5 bases and J by 2 bases, with 13 bases between them. Germline V gene sequence: CDR1 SGHTA, CDR2 FQGNSA. The CDR3 region has the DNA TGTGCCAGCAGCGTACGACTAGGACCCTACGAGCAGTACTTC. Residues: CASSVRLGPYEQYF. The entire variable domain, with the rest obtained from reference TRBV7-2 and TRBJ2-7, is as follows: GAGVSQSPSNKVTEKGKDVELRCDPISGHTALYWYRQSLGQGLEFLIYFQGNSAPDKSGLPSDRFSAERTGGSVSTLTIQRTQQEDSAVYLCASSVRLGPYEQYFGPGTRLTVT.

This clonotype was seen repeatedly, ten times or more. The chain couples TRBV29-1 to TRBJ1-5; D gene ambiguous. V was trimmed by 4 bases and J by 4 bases, leaving 8 bases between them. The CDR3 runs to 12 residues. Per germline, CDR1 SQVTM and CDR2 ANQGSEA. The CDR3 loop reads CSVVGPNQPQHF. The CDR3 bases are TGCAGCGTTGTTGGGCCTAATCAGCCCCAGCATTTT.

Comments on this clonotype: At one of its ends the junction is not consistent with the germline gene, which may arise from a read error. The chain links TRBV5-1 to TRBJ2-7; 8 bases agree with TRBD2. This CDR3 has 15 residues. Looked up from germline, CDR1 is SGHRS and CDR2 is YFSETQ. CDR3 bases: TGCGCCGGCAGCTTGGAAATGTCGGGGGGGCTCGAGCAGTACTTC. Translating it yields CAGSLEMSGGLEQYF. The full variable domain, completed using reference TRBV5-1 and TRBJ2-7, is KAGVTQTPRYLIKTRGQQVTLSCSPISGHRSVSWYQQTPGQGLQFLFEYFSETQRNKGNFPGRFSGRQFSNSRSEMNVSTLELGDSALYLCAGSLEMSGGLEQYFGPGTRLTVT.

This clonotype appeared a few times. The CDR3 DNA sequence: TGCAGTACCAGGGGAGGGGTGAATCAGCCCCAGCATTTT. It codes for CSTRGGVNQPQHF. The V gene is TRBV20-1, the J gene TRBJ1-5, with D possibly TRBD1 on 6 matching bases. Trimming shortened V by 8 bases and J by 4 bases, and 15 bases separated the two germline ends. CDR1 DFQATT and CDR2 SNEGSKA come from the germline V gene (reference sequence). The CDR3 contains 13 residues.

The table lists this clonotype with many counts. The chain joins TRBV12-3 or TRBV12-4 to TRBJ2-7; the D is unclear. The CDR3 has 15 amino acids. V was pared by 4 bases and J by 0 bases, with 13 bases between. The CDR3 nucleotides are TGTGCCAGCAGTTCCGGTGTCAGTGCCTCCTACGAGCAGTACTTC. Encoded protein: CASSSGVSASYEQYF.

The rearrangement joins TRBV10-3 to TRBJ2-1, with TRBD1 as a possible D gene (5 bases). V gave up 0 bases and J gave up 0 bases, with 9 bases separating them. The CDR3 is 16 residues long. Germline CDR1 is ENHRY and CDR2 is SYGVKD. CDR3 protein: CAISESLGDSYNEQFF. The CDR3 DNA reads as TGTGCCATCAGTGAGTCTCTAGGGGACTCCTACAATGAGCAGTTCTTC.

The chain carries TRBV19 and TRBJ2-3; TRBD1 aligns across 9 bases. With V trimmed by 6 bases and J by 5 bases, 15 bases remained unmatched. CDR3 size: 17 residues. Looked up from germline, CDR1 is LNHDA and CDR2 is SQIVND (reference sequence). The CDR3 is CASRPDQGTGTIDTQYF. CDR3 coding DNA: TGTGCCAGTAGACCCGACCAAGGGACAGGGACTATAGATACGCAGTATTTT.

The CDR3 nucleotides read TGCGCCAGCAGCCAAGATCCAGGATACACCATATATTTT. Its protein product is CASSQDPGYTIYF. The V gene is TRBV4-3, the J gene TRBJ1-3; D uncertain. The V gene's germline CDR1 is LGHNA and CDR2 YSLEER. Trimming removed 0 bases at V and 8 bases at J, with 8 bases between. This CDR3 has 13 residues.

In this sample, this clonotype turned up many times. The chain recombines TRBV10-2 with TRBJ2-7; TRBD2 is a possible D gene (6 bases). Trimming took 3 bases from V and 7 from J, leaving 7 bases between them. The CDR3 has 11 amino acids. In germline, CDR1 is WSHSY, CDR2 SAAADI. CDR3 amino acids: CASSDGREQYF. CDR3 nucleotides: TGCGCCAGCAGTGATGGGAGGGAGCAGTACTTC.

This clonotype has ten or more counts. The chain employs TRBV7-2 and TRBJ2-3; D unclear. Germline CDR1 reads SGHTA; CDR2 reads FQGNSA. The CDR3 length is 14 residues. V shed 1 base and J shed 4 bases, with 9 bases lying between them. The CDR3 reads CASSLERNSDTQYF. The CDR3 bases are TGTGCCAGCAGCTTAGAAAGGAATTCAGATACGCAGTATTTT.

This clonotype was seen many times. The CDR3 DNA is TGTGCCAGCAGCTCCGCCCCGGGACTAGCGGGATTCCATACGCAGTATTTT. This sequence encodes CASSSAPGLAGFHTQYF. The rearrangement links TRBV11-2 to TRBJ2-3; 13 bases are a match to TRBD2. CDR1 and CDR2 from the germline V gene are SGHAT and FQNNGV. V shed 4 bases and J 7 bases; nucleotides not matched to a gene: 11. CDR3 size: 17 residues.

This clonotype was picked up many times. DNA of the CDR3: TGTGCCAGCAGTCGGACTAGCGGGGACTCGGAGACCCAGTACTTC. This sequence encodes CASSRTSGDSETQYF. The rearrangement links TRBV6-1 to TRBJ2-5, with TRBD2 matching 12 bases. CDR1 is MNHNS and CDR2 is SASEGT in the germline V gene. V lost 5 bases, J lost 5 bases, and 6 bases stayed unmatched. This CDR3 has 15 amino acids.

This clonotype has at least ten counts. The chain combines TRBV28 with TRBJ1-4, with TRBD1 matching over 8 bases. Losses at the gene ends were 6 bases for V and 7 bases for J; bases not matched to a gene: 1. In germline, CDR1 is MDHEN, CDR2 SYDVKM. The CDR3 consists of 12 residues. DNA for the CDR3: TGTGCCAGCAGCACAGGGGGTGAAAAACTGTTTTTT. This encodes CASSTGGEKLFF.

This clonotype was recorded at least ten times. The chain is built from TRBV7-9 and TRBJ2-5; 8 nucleotides agree with TRBD2. The CDR3 is 15 amino acids. Looked up from germline, CDR1 is SEHNR and CDR2 is FQNEAQ (reference sequence). Trimming cost V 4 bases and J 5 bases; bases outside gene matches: 9. The CDR3 DNA is TGTGCCAGCAGCTCCGGGACTAGGGGGTTGGAGACCCAGTACTTC. It codes for CASSSGTRGLETQYF.

J is TRBJ2-2 and V is TRBV5-4, with a possible D match to TRBD2 (6 bases). V lost 6 bases and J lost 0, with 9 bases in between. This CDR3 is 14 amino acids long. Germline V CDR1 and CDR2: SGHNT, YYREEE (reference sequence). Here the CDR3 DNA reads TGTGCCAGCACACCTAGCGCGAACACCGGGGAGCTGTTTTTT. Amino acids: CASTPSANTGELFF. Complete variable domain (other parts from reference TRBV5-4 and TRBJ2-2): ETGVTQSPTHLIKTRGQQVTLRCSSQSGHNTVSWYQQALGQGPQFIFQYYREEENGRGNFPPRFSGLQFPNYSSELNVNALELDDSALYLCASTPSANTGELFFGEGSRLTVL.